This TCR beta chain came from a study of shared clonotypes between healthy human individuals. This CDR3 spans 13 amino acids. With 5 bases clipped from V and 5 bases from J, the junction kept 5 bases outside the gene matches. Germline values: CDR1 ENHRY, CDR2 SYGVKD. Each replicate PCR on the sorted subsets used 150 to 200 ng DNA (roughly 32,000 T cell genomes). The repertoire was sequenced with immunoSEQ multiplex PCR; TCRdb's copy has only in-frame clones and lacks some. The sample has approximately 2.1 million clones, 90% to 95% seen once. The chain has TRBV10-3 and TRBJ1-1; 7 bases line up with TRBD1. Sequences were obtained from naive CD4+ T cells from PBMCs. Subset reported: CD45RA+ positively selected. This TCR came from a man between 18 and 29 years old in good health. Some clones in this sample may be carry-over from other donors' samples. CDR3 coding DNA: TGTGCCATCAGTACAGGGGCCGGAACTGAAGCTTTCTTT. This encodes CAISTGAGTEAFF.